The sequence of this T cell receptor beta chain was determined in a study of cytomegalovirus exposure and HLA in healthy donors. Germline CDR1 GTSNPN, CDR2 SVGIG (reference sequence). The ends were cut back, 0 bases at V and 3 bases at J, with 8 bases in the middle. The CDR3 runs to 13 residues. Primers for the PCR totalled 60 Vbeta and 13 Jbeta. Produced via immunoSEQ multiplex PCR; TCRdb's table is partial and in-frame only. The table records 100,000 or so clones, 70% to 80% of them present only once. The specimen was PBMCs. The TCR originated in a female donor in good health and CMV-seropositive. This rearrangement joins TRBV30 to TRBJ2-5; TRBD2 is a possible D gene (6 bases). This CDR3 is CAWSVGGEETQYF. Here the CDR3 DNA reads TGTGCCTGGAGTGTAGGAGGGGAAGAGACCCAGTACTTC.